This T cell receptor beta chain was recorded in a study of shared clonotypes between healthy human individuals. Background on the study: Three plates each covered CD4 naive and memory; CD8 naive two, CD8 memory one.

Between the trimmed V and J ends, which lost 6 bases and 4 bases, there was a span of 9 bases. The length of the CDR3 is 13 residues. CDR1 is MNHNS and CDR2 is SASEGT in the germline V gene. Turning to this clone: The same CDR3 arises from other DNA sequences in this sample as well.

Produced via immunoSEQ multiplex PCR; TCRdb's table is partial and in-frame only. The table has approximately 1,000,000 clones, about 72% seen once. The source is a young man in good health. Some clones in this sample may be carry-over from other donors' samples. The chain has TRBV6-1 and TRBJ2-2, with unresolved D. The sample taken for sequencing was memory CD4+ T cells from PBMCs. Subset indicated: CD45RA-negative fraction. The CDR3 sequence: CASSGQTTGELFF. In DNA, the CDR3 is TGTGCCAGCAGCGGGCAGACCACCGGGGAGCTGTTTTTT.